A selection of T cell receptor beta chains follows, all from one sample in a study of tumor and adjacent non-tumor tissue in lung cancer. TCRdb analysed the multiplex PCR reads with MiXCR anew, one entry per CDR3 protein. The sample lists 89,000 or so distinct CDR3 sequences, roughly 62% occurring once. Sequenced material: lung tumor tissue. All receptors come from a man between 65 and 85 years old with non-small cell lung cancer. The CDR3 runs from the conserved cysteine through the conserved F or W. Each record gives: clone size, J gene, D gene, V gene, CDR3 protein, CDR3 DNA. The D gene is left open where the match is weak. Rows may omit the clone size; those that give it use once, few, many or a size class.

- | TRBJ1-2 | TRBD1 | TRBV20-1 | CNARERRQGAPPYGYTF | TGCAATGCTAGAGAGAGGAGACAGGGGGCGCCCCCCTATGGCTACACCTTC
few | TRBJ1-5 | TRBD1 | TRBV10-3 | CAIWAGGNQPQHF | TGTGCCATCTGGGCAGGGGGGAATCAGCCCCAGCATTTT
many | TRBJ2-2 | - | TRBV5-4 | CASSLVQGGSGELFF | TGTGCCAGCAGCTTGGTGCAGGGTGGGTCCGGGGAGCTGTTTTTT
many | TRBJ2-7 | TRBD1 | TRBV11-2 | CASSLGKDRVYEQYF | TGTGCCAGCAGCTTAGGCAAAGACAGGGTCTACGAGCAGTACTTC
few | TRBJ1-1 | - | TRBV4-1 | CASSQERVYTEAFF | TGCGCCAGCAGCCAAGAGCGGGTGTACACTGAAGCTTTCTTT
- | TRBJ2-6 | - | TRBV6-1 | CASSDEDSSGANILTF | TGTGCCAGTAGTGACGAGGACAGCTCTGGGGCCAACATCCTGACTTTC
many | TRBJ1-2 | - | TRBV28 | CATQDTSYGYTF | TGTGCCACCCAGGACACGTCCTATGGCTACACCTTC
- | TRBJ2-7 | TRBD1 | TRBV6-1 | CGSRGPGTGTYEQYF | TGTGGCAGCAGGGGTCCAGGGACAGGCACCTACGAGCAGTACTTC
- | TRBJ2-1 | - | TRBV29-1 | CSVDLEGRGNEQFF | TGCAGCGTTGACCTGGAAGGTAGGGGAAATGAGCAGTTCTTC
- | TRBJ2-7 | - | TRBV11-2 | CTSSLDLGYEQYF | TGTACCAGCAGCTTAGATCTAGGGTACGAGCAATACTTC
- | TRBJ2-2 | - | TRBV11-2 | CASNLGTANTGELFF | TGTGCCAGCAACTTAGGGACCGCCAACACAGGGGAGCTGTTTTTT
- | TRBJ1-6 | - | TRBV7-8 | CASSHPGPLSPLHF | TGTGCCAGCAGCCACCCGGGACCCCTTTCGCCCCTCCACTTT
once | TRBJ1-6 | - | TRBV12-3/TRBV12-4 | CTSSSGGGNSPLHF | TGTACCAGCAGCAGCGGGGGGGGAAATTCACCCCTCCACTTT
- | TRBJ1-4 | - | TRBV7-9 | CASSPILLGEKLFF | TGTGCCAGCAGCCCCATATTGCTAGGGGAAAAACTGTTTTTT
- | TRBJ1-5 | - | TRBV29-1 | CSVKAGGGQPQHF | TGCAGCGTTAAAGCAGGTGGCGGGCAGCCCCAGCATTTT
- | TRBJ2-7 | - | TRBV6-1 | CDSSPRQDGYEQYF | TGTGATAGCAGCCCAAGACAAGACGGGTACGAGCAGTACTTC
- | TRBJ2-1 | TRBD2 | TRBV20-1 | CSAMSASGNIGEQFF | TGCAGTGCTATGTCTGCAAGCGGGAACATTGGTGAGCAGTTCTTC
- | TRBJ2-3 | - | TRBV20-1 | CSARGRDTQYF | TGCAGTGCTAGAGGTCGGGATACGCAGTATTTT
once | TRBJ2-2 | TRBD1 | TRBV5-5 | CASSLGGHLRAGELFF | TGTGCCAGCAGCTTAGGGGGCCACTTAAGGGCCGGGGAGTTGTTTTTT
- | TRBJ2-2 | - | TRBV11-2 | CASSRRLITGELFF | TGTGCTAGCAGCAGACGGCTAATCACCGGGGAGCTGTTTTTT
many | TRBJ1-5 | - | TRBV20-1 | CSARATGRDQPQHF | TGCAGTGCTAGAGCTACAGGGCGGGATCAGCCCCAGCATTTT
many | TRBJ2-1 | TRBD1 | TRBV20-1 | CSGRTGKRDEQFF | TGCAGTGGAAGGACAGGTAAAAGAGATGAGCAGTTCTTC
- | TRBJ2-7 | - | TRBV11-2 | CASSEGNRNYDQYF | TGTGCCAGCAGTGAGGGGAACAGAAACTACGACCAGTACTTC
once | TRBJ1-2 | - | TRBV11-2 | CASSPWVGSGYTF | TGTGCCAGCAGCCCTTGGGTGGGGTCCGGCTACACATTC
- | TRBJ2-6 | TRBD1 | TRBV4-2 | CTSSQRGQGVSGANVLTF | TGTACCAGCAGCCAACGAGGACAGGGGGTCTCTGGGGCCAACGTCCTGACTTTC
- | TRBJ2-5 | - | TRBV5-4 | CASSLATYQETQYF | TGTGCCAGCAGCTTGGCGACGTATCAAGAGACCCAGTACTTC
few | TRBJ2-7 | TRBD1 | TRBV29-1 | CSVLLDRAPDEQYF | TGCAGCGTGCTACTGGACAGGGCCCCGGACGAGCAGTACTTC
- | TRBJ2-3 | TRBD2 | TRBV10-2 | CASSLTSGSSRSTLYF | TGCGCCAGCAGCCTAACTAGCGGGAGCTCCCGGAGTACGCTGTATTTT
- | TRBJ2-5 | - | TRBV20-1 | CSASHLRGETQYF | TGCAGTGCTTCCCATCTGCGAGGGGAGACCCAGTACTTC
- | TRBJ2-5 | - | TRBV11-2 | CASSPRQPKDTQYF | TGTGCCAGCAGCCCTAGACAACCGAAAGATACCCAGTACTTC
- | TRBJ1-4 | - | TRBV7-9 | CASSPQGGPNEKLFF | TGTGCCAGCAGCCCGCAGGGAGGACCTAATGAAAAACTGTTTTTT
- | TRBJ1-4 | TRBD1 | TRBV28 | CASSLTYRGSNEKLFF | TGTGCCAGCAGTCTCACCTACAGGGGGTCTAATGAAAAACTGTTTTTT
- | TRBJ2-3 | - | TRBV11-1 | CISSSRLSRTDTLYF | TGTATCAGCAGCTCCAGACTGAGCAGGACAGATACGCTGTATTTT
- | TRBJ2-3 | - | TRBV4-2 | CASTYSLGERRDTQYF | TGTGCCAGCACCTACTCCCTCGGCGAGAGAAGAGATACGCAGTATTTT
many | TRBJ2-5 | TRBD2 | TRBV4-2 | CASSVSVAGQHSQETQYF | TGTGCCAGCAGCGTTTCGGTAGCGGGCCAACACTCCCAAGAGACCCAGTACTTC
few | TRBJ1-5 | - | TRBV20-1 | CSASSNQPQHF | TGCAGTGCTAGTAGCAATCAGCCCCAGCATTTT
once | TRBJ1-1 | - | TRBV10-3 | CTISESVENTEVFF | TGTACCATCAGTGAGTCTGTTGAAAACACTGAAGTTTTCTTT
- | TRBJ2-3 | - | TRBV11-2 | CASSFILATDTQYF | TGTGCCAGCAGCTTTATTTTGGCTACCGATACGCAGTATTTT
- | TRBJ2-5 | - | TRBV28 | CASSVTRFGETQYF | TGTGCCAGCAGTGTCACAAGGTTCGGAGAAACCCAGTACTTC
- | TRBJ2-7 | - | TRBV11-2 | CASSITGFSVYGQYF | TGTGCCAGCAGCATTACAGGGTTCAGTGTCTACGGGCAGTACTTC
- | TRBJ1-1 | TRBD1 | TRBV30 | CAWNPLRTGRMGTEAFF | TGTGCCTGGAACCCCTTAAGGACAGGGAGAATGGGCACTGAAGCTTTCTTT
medium-sized | TRBJ2-1 | - | TRBV12-3/TRBV12-4 | CASTLRAGKAYNEQFF | TGTGCCAGCACCCTTCGGGCGGGAAAGGCCTACAATGAGCAGTTCTTC
- | TRBJ2-5 | - | TRBV11-1 | CASSPDTQETQHF | TGTGCCAGTAGCCCGGACACCCAAGAGACCCAGCACTTC
- | TRBJ2-1 | - | TRBV10-3 | CVIRSGGNEHFF | TGTGTCATCAGAAGTGGGGGGAACGAGCACTTCTTC
many | TRBJ2-6 | - | TRBV6-1 | CASSEEPSGANVLTF | TGTGCCAGCAGTGAAGAACCCTCTGGGGCCAACGTCCTGACTTTC
many | TRBJ1-1 | TRBD1 | TRBV12-3/TRBV12-4 | CASSFDPDRGAFF | TGTGCCAGCAGTTTTGACCCGGACAGGGGAGCTTTCTTT
- | TRBJ2-5 | - | TRBV4-2 | CTSSLGGRETHYF | TGTACCAGCAGCCTCGGGGGGCGAGAGACTCATTACTTC
- | TRBJ2-1 | - | TRBV7-3 | CARSFRSSPYIEQFF | TGTGCCAGAAGCTTCAGGTCGTCCCCCTACATTGAGCAGTTCTTC
- | TRBJ1-6 | - | TRBV11-2 | CASSPARSSPLHF | TGTGCCAGTAGTCCCGCCAGGTCCTCACCCCTCCACTTT
- | TRBJ2-6 | TRBD1 | TRBV6-5 | CAGSYRGEANVLTF | TGTGCCGGCAGTTACAGGGGAGAGGCCAATGTCCTGACTTTC
- | TRBJ2-3 | - | TRBV4-2 | CASNQGRMQGMSNQPQYF | TGTGCTAGCAACCAAGGGAGGATGCAGGGGATGAGCAATCAGCCCCAGTATTTT